These T cell receptor beta chains were read from a single sample in a study of response to subunit inactivated influenza vaccine. One entry per CDR3 protein, called by TCRdb with MiXCR from the RT-PCR reads. The repertoire holds 600,000 to 850,000 distinct CDR3 sequences, with 13% to 15% as singletons. Sequences were derived from PBMCs from blood, sampled 14 to 15 days before vaccination. The receptor source for this set is a man aged 50 to 60 who received an inactivated influenza vaccine. Each CDR3 is given with its conserved first and last residue. Each record gives: V gene, CDR3 protein.

V gene: TRBV4-2; CDR3 protein: CASSQETGGSQPQHF
V gene: TRBV29-1; CDR3 protein: CSVDRLNEQFF
V gene: TRBV7-7; CDR3 protein: CASSLAAGPNEKLFF
V gene: TRBV30; CDR3 protein: CASTISGGGDVAFF
V gene: TRBV6-1; CDR3 protein: CASSRLAGGQYQETQYF
V gene: TRBV7-9; CDR3 protein: CASSSQGINTDTQYF
V gene: TRBV20-1; CDR3 protein: CSARKGLETQYF
V gene: TRBV6-5; CDR3 protein: CASSYSGGSPFGYTF
V gene: TRBV27; CDR3 protein: CASSLPRRSYEQYF
V gene: TRBV15; CDR3 protein: CATSTSGNTGELFF
V gene: TRBV6-2/TRBV6-3; CDR3 protein: CASSYSWHSGAGELFF
V gene: TRBV28; CDR3 protein: CASSEYKFGGRGETQYF